What follows are 21 T cell receptor beta chains derived from one specimen sequenced in a study of blood T cell repertoires in COVID-19. TCRdb's copy holds only in-frame clones and misses some; the assay was immunoSEQ multiplex PCR. The data contain some 240,000 clones, 80% of them seen just once; the ten biggest clones take up over 10%. Sequenced sample: peripheral blood. These receptors were obtained from a human donor in a cohort sampled during active COVID-19.

The chain carries TRBV28 and TRBJ2-4; TRBD2 agrees at 8 bases. The CDR3 spans 17 residues. The J segment lost 4 bases and the V segment lost 1 base, leaving 9 bases of the junction unmatched. From germline, CDR1 is MDHEN and CDR2 SYDVKM. CDR3 in amino acids: CASSLLGLGGRKNIQYF. In nucleotides, the CDR3 is TGTGCCAGCAGTTTATTAGGACTTGGCGGGAGGAAAAACATTCAGTACTTC.

The chain recombines TRBV7-9 with TRBJ2-5; D is ambiguous. V was pared by 1 base and J by 5 bases, with 11 bases between. CDR3 size: 14 residues. The germline V gene encodes CDR1 SEHNR and CDR2 FQNEAQ (reference sequence). CDR3 DNA: TGTGCCAGCAGCTTAGGAGTCCGGCGGGAGACCCAGTACTTC. The encoded protein is CASSLGVRRETQYF.

The V gene is TRBV6-1, the J gene TRBJ1-4, with TRBD1 matching over 9 bases. The junction had 9 bases not matched to a gene; V was cut back by 6 bases and J by 7 bases. This CDR3 is 15 amino acids long. Per the germline V gene, CDR1 is MNHNS and CDR2 is SASEGT. In DNA form, the CDR3 reads TGTGCCAGCAGCATGACCGGGACAGGGACTGAAAAACTGTTTTTT. This encodes CASSMTGTGTEKLFF.

The CDR3 is CATSRTGGYNEQFF. DNA of the CDR3: TGTGCCACCAGCAGGACAGGGGGATACAATGAGCAGTTCTTC. The V call is TRBV15, the J call TRBJ2-1; TRBD1 matches 9 bases. This CDR3 comprises 14 residues. Germline CDR1 LNHNV, CDR2 YYDKDF (reference sequence). Trimming removed 3 bases from V and 4 bases from J; junction bases left unmatched: 1.

V is TRBV12-3 or TRBV12-4 and J is TRBJ1-1, with unresolved D. V lost 8 bases to trimming and J lost 4 bases, with 11 bases between them. The length of the CDR3 is 12 residues. CDR3 sequence reads: CASAREPTEAFF. DNA for the CDR3: TGTGCCAGCGCCCGGGAACCCACTGAAGCTTTCTTT.

The V gene is TRBV13, the J gene TRBJ2-2, with 9 bases identical to TRBD1. The length of the CDR3 is 14 residues. J gave up 6 bases and V 9 bases, and 8 bases lay outside the gene matches. The germline V gene encodes CDR1 PRHDT and CDR2 FYEKMQ (reference sequence). Here the CDR3 DNA reads TGTGCCAGTAGGGACAGGGTTTCCGCCGGGGAGCTGTTTTTT. Encoded protein: CASRDRVSAGELFF.

The chain joins TRBV27 to TRBJ1-2; no clear D. Germline V lookup: CDR1 MNHEY, CDR2 SMNVEV (reference sequence). Trimming pared 1 base from V and 4 bases from J, leaving 7 bases between. The CDR3 spans 13 residues. In nucleotides, the CDR3 is TGTGCCAGCAGTTTATACAGCACCTATGGCTACACCTTC. This encodes CASSLYSTYGYTF.

V and J are TRBV5-5 and TRBJ1-1; 7 bases fit TRBD1. Germline V gene lookup returns CDR1 SGHKS and CDR2 YYEKEE (reference sequence). CDR3 size: 15 residues. Trimming took 1 base from V and 4 from J; bases not matched to a gene: 7. The chain's CDR3 is CASSLYGSGGTEAFF. The CDR3, as DNA: TGTGCCAGCAGCTTGTATGGGTCAGGGGGCACTGAAGCTTTCTTT.

This clone was seen a handful of times. The chain couples TRBV4-3 to TRBJ1-3; D perhaps matches TRBD1 (5 bases). The CDR3 contains 15 residues. The V gene lost 1 base and the J gene lost 1 base, with 8 bases spanning the gap. Germline lookup yields CDR1 LGHNA and CDR2 YSLEER. The CDR3 loop reads CASSQGGLSGNTIYF. The CDR3 DNA sequence: TGCGCCAGCAGCCAAGGGGGACTTTCTGGAAACACCATATATTTT.

The rearrangement links TRBV3-1 (or the pseudogene TRBV3-2) to TRBJ2-7; D gene ambiguous. Trimming shortened V by 1 base and J by 4 bases, and 8 bases separated the two germline ends. Germline loops: CDR1 LGHDT, CDR2 YNNKEL (reference sequence). The CDR3 spans 13 residues. CDR3 sequence reads: CASSQGAPYEQYF. The CDR3 DNA is TGTGCCAGCAGCCAAGGGGCCCCGTACGAGCAGTACTTC.

This rearrangement joins TRBV3-1 (or the pseudogene TRBV3-2) to TRBJ2-2, with D maybe TRBD1 (6 bases). This CDR3 contains 14 residues. The V and J ends lost 6 bases and 6 bases respectively, with 14 bases between them. Germline V CDR1 and CDR2: LGHDT, YNNKEL (reference sequence). CDR3 protein: CASRPVNRAGELFF. The CDR3 DNA follows: TGTGCCAGCAGACCCGTAAACAGGGCCGGGGAGCTGTTTTTT.

This chain connects TRBV7-9 to TRBJ1-2; D might be TRBD1 (5 bases). There are 12 residues in the CDR3. V lost 11 bases to trimming and J lost 4 bases, with 14 bases between them. Germline values: CDR1 SEHNR, CDR2 FQNEAQ (reference sequence). CDR3 bases: TGTGCCGGAAGGGGTTTAGGCTATGGCTACACCTTC. It yields the protein CAGRGLGYGYTF.

The chain carries TRBV4-3 and TRBJ1-2, with 8 nucleotides matching TRBD1. This CDR3 is built from 16 residues. The germline V gene has CDR1 LGHNA and CDR2 YSLEER. The trim removed 0 bases at V and 3 bases at J, leaving 6 bases unmatched. In DNA, the CDR3 is TGCGCCAGCAGCCAAGACCCCGGGACAGGATACTATGGCTACACCTTC. This codes for CASSQDPGTGYYGYTF.

The V call is TRBV7-9, the J call TRBJ1-6; 9 nucleotides align to TRBD1. J lost 10 bases, V lost 5 bases, and 6 bases had no gene match. This CDR3 is built from 14 residues. From germline, CDR1 is SEHNR and CDR2 FQNEAQ (reference sequence). The CDR3 region is CASSPGQGDSPLHF. CDR3 sequence (DNA): TGTGCCAGCAGCCCGGGACAGGGAGACTCACCCCTCCACTTT. Full variable domain (outside the CDR3, taken from reference TRBV7-9 and TRBJ1-6): DTGVSQNPRHKITKRGQNVTFRCDPISEHNRLYWYRQTLGQGPEFLTYFQNEAQLEKSRLLSDRFSAERPKGSFSTLEIQRTEQGDSAMYLCASSPGQGDSPLHFGNGTRLTVT.

This chain uses TRBV28 with TRBJ1-5; maybe TRBD1 (6 bases). This CDR3 region has 10 residues. The V end lost 5 bases, the J end lost 11 bases, and 7 bases lay between the germline ends. Germline values: CDR1 MDHEN, CDR2 SYDVKM. The CDR3 DNA follows: TGTGCCAGCAGTGGACAGACCCAGCATTTT. It yields the protein CASSGQTQHF.

This chain joins TRBV29-1 and TRBJ1-2; 7 bases align to TRBD1. The length of the CDR3 is 13 residues. With V trimmed by 5 bases and J by 5 bases, 8 bases remained unmatched. Germline V gives CDR1 SQVTM, CDR2 ANQGSEA. In nucleotides, the CDR3 is TGCAGCGTTCGGGAAAAGACAGGGTATGGCTACACCTTC. Its translation: CSVREKTGYGYTF.

The chain carries TRBV28 and TRBJ2-7; 13 bases are a match to TRBD2. V gave up 2 bases and J gave up 3 bases; unmatched junction bases: 7. This CDR3 spans 17 amino acids. CDR1 is MDHEN, CDR2 SYDVKM, per germline. The DNA of the CDR3 is TGTGCCAGCAGTTTAAGGTTGGGACTAGCGGGGAACTACGAGCAGTACTTC. This codes for CASSLRLGLAGNYEQYF.

The gene calls are TRBV3-1 (or the pseudogene TRBV3-2) and TRBJ2-1; 9 bases line up with TRBD1. This CDR3 has 14 amino acids. With V trimmed by 3 bases and J by 13 bases, 10 bases remained unmatched. The germline V gene encodes CDR1 LGHDT and CDR2 YNNKEL (reference sequence). CDR3 amino acids: CASSQVHDRGGQFF. CDR3 DNA sequence: TGTGCCAGCAGCCAGGTCCACGACAGGGGGGGACAGTTCTTC.

The chain uses TRBV19 and TRBJ1-5; TRBD1 is a possible D gene (6 bases). Germline loops: CDR1 LNHDA, CDR2 SQIVND (reference sequence). The V gene lost 2 bases and the J gene lost 6 bases, with 11 bases spanning the gap. The CDR3 contains 14 residues. CDR3: CASSIQGLGQPQHF. The CDR3 DNA follows: TGTGCCAGTAGTATACAGGGGTTGGGTCAGCCCCAGCATTTT.

This clone turned up a few times. The chain joins TRBV5-4 to TRBJ2-2; D is possibly TRBD1 (5 bases). V lost 7 bases and J lost 2, with 12 bases in between. In germline, CDR1 is SGHNT, CDR2 YYREEE (reference sequence). CDR3 length equals 14 residues. The CDR3 loop reads CASVHDRNTGELFF. The CDR3 DNA sequence: TGTGCCAGCGTTCACGACAGAAACACCGGGGAGCTGTTTTTT.

The chain combines TRBV28 with TRBJ1-5; maybe TRBD1 (5 bases). Germline V gene lookup returns CDR1 MDHEN and CDR2 SYDVKM. The CDR3 spans 18 residues. Trimming removed 8 bases at V and 4 bases at J, with 27 bases between. CDR3 in DNA: TGTGCCAGCCGATCCCGCCGAAAGGGGCCCCATGGGAATCAGCCCCAGCATTTT. Translation gives CASRSRRKGPHGNQPQHF.